A single sample gave rise to the 24 T cell receptor beta chains below, sequenced in a study of blood T cell repertoires in COVID-19. The method was immunoSEQ multiplex PCR; TCRdb's version includes in-frame clones alone and lacks a portion of them. The sample yields around 150,000 clones, over 65% seen once. The sample comprised peripheral blood. Source of these receptors: a man between 65 and 80 years old with acute or convalescent COVID-19.

The chain combines TRBV19 with TRBJ1-1; no firm D call. V was trimmed by 3 bases and J by 3 bases, leaving 11 bases between them. Germline V gene sequence: CDR1 LNHDA, CDR2 SQIVND (reference sequence). The CDR3 loop spans 14 amino acids. In DNA form, the CDR3 reads TGTGCCAGTAGTATGAACAGATTCTACACTGAAGCTTTCTTT. This sequence encodes CASSMNRFYTEAFF.

V gene TRBV7-2 combines with J gene TRBJ1-6; TRBD1 matches at 7 bases. The length of the CDR3 is 17 residues. Germline V gene sequence: CDR1 SGHTA, CDR2 FQGNSA. Unmatched junction bases numbered 7, after V lost 5 bases and J lost 0 bases. This CDR3 is CASSRQTGSSYNSPLHF. In DNA, the CDR3 is TGTGCCAGCAGCCGCCAGACAGGGAGCTCCTATAATTCACCCCTCCACTTT.

This rearrangement joins TRBV28 to TRBJ2-1, with D possibly TRBD1 on 5 matching bases. The V gene's germline CDR1 is MDHEN and CDR2 SYDVKM. Trimming left V 3 bases short and J 15 bases short, with 18 bases between. This CDR3 has 13 amino acids. CDR3 nucleotides: TGTGCCAGCAGTTTCCGGACGGCCCAGGGCGCGTTCTTC. It yields the protein CASSFRTAQGAFF.

The chain carries TRBV11-2 and TRBJ1-2, with D unclear. There are 15 residues in the CDR3. V was cut by 0 bases and J by 7 bases, with 15 bases left in between. Germline V gene sequence: CDR1 SGHAT, CDR2 FQNNGV. CDR3 sequence: CASSLDGVGLVGYTF. DNA for the CDR3: TGTGCCAGCAGCTTAGACGGGGTAGGCCTAGTTGGCTACACCTTC.

This rearrangement joins TRBV14 to TRBJ2-7; tentatively, D is TRBD1 (6 bases). CDR3 length equals 15 residues. The germline V gene has CDR1 SGHDN and CDR2 FVKESK. V gave up 4 bases and J gave up 4 bases, with 17 bases separating them. The CDR3 nucleotides are TGTGCCAGCAGCCTTCCCGGGACACCCTCATACGAGCAGTACTTC. This codes for CASSLPGTPSYEQYF.

This clone occurred once. This chain uses TRBV6-6 with TRBJ1-5; D not resolved. Trimming removed 4 bases from V and 7 bases from J, with 11 bases in between. The CDR3 covers 13 residues. The V gene's germline CDR1 is MNHNY and CDR2 SVGAGI (reference sequence). CDR3 DNA: TGTGCCAGCAGTTCCCCTCCTAGGCAGCCCCAGCATTTT. As protein: CASSSPPRQPQHF.

The V and J genes are TRBV6-6 and TRBJ1-5; D is possibly TRBD1 (5 bases). The CDR3 sequence is 12 residues long. Germline CDR1 MNHNY, CDR2 SVGAGI (reference sequence). Trimming stripped 0 bases from V and 13 bases from J, with 10 bases between. CDR3 sequence (DNA): TGTGCCAGCAGTTACTCTGGGGGGGGACAGCATTTT. Amino acid sequence: CASSYSGGGQHF.

This chain joins TRBV28 and TRBJ1-6, with D possibly TRBD1 on 6 matching bases. Germline CDR1 is MDHEN and CDR2 is SYDVKM. Deletions cut 6 bases from V and 7 bases from J, with 13 bases between. CDR3 size: 14 residues. The CDR3: CASRPPGQNSPLHF. The CDR3 DNA is TGTGCCAGCAGGCCCCCGGGACAAAATTCACCCCTCCACTTT.

The rearrangement links TRBV3-1 (or the pseudogene TRBV3-2) to TRBJ2-5, with D possibly matching TRBD2 (6 bases). V was cut by 3 bases and J by 4 bases, with 15 bases left in between. From germline, CDR1 is LGHDT and CDR2 YNNKEL (reference sequence). The CDR3 runs to 15 residues. CDR3 coding DNA: TGTGCCAGCAGCCAGGGGGGAGAAGGGCGAGAGACCCAGTACTTC. It codes for CASSQGGEGRETQYF.

This clone has only one observation. The chain has TRBV5-1 and TRBJ1-2; D might be TRBD1 (6 bases). The CDR3 spans 15 residues. The germline V gene has CDR1 SGHRS and CDR2 YFSETQ. Deletions cut 2 bases from V and 4 bases from J, with 15 bases between. The chain's CDR3 is CASSLSSQGIYGYTF. In nucleotides, the CDR3 is TGCGCCAGCAGCTTATCCAGTCAGGGGATCTATGGCTACACCTTC.

The gene calls are TRBV2 and TRBJ2-7; possibly TRBD2 for D (6 bases). Per germline, CDR1 SNHLY and CDR2 FYNNEI. Between the trimmed V and J ends, which lost 6 bases and 1 base, there was a span of 13 bases. The CDR3 contains 14 residues. For the CDR3, the DNA is TGTGCCAGCAGAACCGGGAGTACTTCCTACGAGCAGTACTTC. This sequence encodes CASRTGSTSYEQYF. Full variable domain (rest looked up from reference TRBV2 and TRBJ2-7): EPEVTQTPSHQVTQMGQEVILRCVPISNHLYFYWYRQILGQKVEFLVSFYNNEISEKSEIFDDQFSVERPDGSNFTLKIRSTKLEDSAMYFCASRTGSTSYEQYFGPGTRLTVT.

The chain employs TRBV9 and TRBJ2-1; 7 nucleotides line up with TRBD2. The ends lost 3 bases at V and 6 bases at J; junction bases unmatched: 15. This CDR3 is built from 17 residues. Looked up from germline, CDR1 is SGDLS and CDR2 is YYNGEE. The CDR3 protein is CASSGDLLAVDSNEQFF. The CDR3 DNA is TGTGCCAGCAGCGGCGACCTCCTAGCGGTCGATTCCAATGAGCAGTTCTTC.

This clone occurred once. This chain links TRBV28 with TRBJ2-7; the match to TRBD2 covers 9 bases. In germline, CDR1 is MDHEN, CDR2 SYDVKM. V dropped 2 bases and J dropped 5; count of bases not matched to a gene: 4. The CDR3 spans 14 residues. CDR3 sequence reads: CASSLAGGRNEQYF. The DNA of the CDR3 is TGTGCCAGCAGTTTAGCGGGGGGGCGCAACGAGCAGTACTTC.

A remark on this clone: No DNA is shown, since the ends of the CDR3 on it are uncertain; the CDR3 is the one TCRdb lists. CDR3 sequence reads: CASSSSSGSIITEAFF. The chain combines TRBV6-6 with TRBJ1-1; the table names TRBD1, a call not compared with the DNA. The CDR3 region is 16 residues in length, termini included. Per the germline V gene, CDR1 is MNHNY and CDR2 is SVGAGI (reference sequence).

V usage is TRBV5-8 and J usage is TRBJ1-6; D remains unclear. V dropped 1 base and J dropped 7 bases, with 18 bases sitting between them. The germline V gene encodes CDR1 SGHTS and CDR2 YDEGEE. CDR3 length: 17 amino acids. The CDR3 sequence is CASSLSGSVSLNSPLHF. The CDR3 nucleotides are TGTGCCAGCAGCTTGTCGGGATCGGTTTCCCTAAATTCACCCCTCCACTTT.

This rearrangement joins TRBV5-4 to TRBJ2-3; tentative D call: TRBD1 (6 bases). Germline-derived CDR1 and CDR2 are SGHNT and YYREEE (reference sequence). V lost 3 bases and J lost 1, with 9 bases in between. This CDR3 has 14 amino acids. CDR3 bases: TGTGCCAGCAGCTCGGACAGCCGCACAGATACGCAGTATTTT. It encodes CASSSDSRTDTQYF.

This chain connects TRBV19 to TRBJ1-2; TRBD1 matches at 7 bases. This CDR3 contains 15 residues. The junction had 11 bases not matched to a gene; V was cut back by 7 bases and J by 3 bases. Germline V lookup: CDR1 LNHDA, CDR2 SQIVND (reference sequence). In DNA, the CDR3 is TGTGCCAGTACCACACCCGGACAGGCCTACTATGGCTACACCTTC. As protein: CASTTPGQAYYGYTF.

V and J are TRBV27 and TRBJ2-3; 10 nucleotides line up with TRBD1. Per germline, CDR1 MNHEY and CDR2 SMNVEV (reference sequence). The V gene end was trimmed by 5 bases and the J gene end by 6 bases; junction bases not matched to a gene: 8. CDR3 size: 15 residues. The CDR3 region is CASSLGQGGEDTQYF. The CDR3, as DNA: TGTGCCAGCAGTCTAGGACAGGGGGGGGAGGATACGCAGTATTTT.

This chain joins TRBV5-1 and TRBJ2-7; D is possibly TRBD1 (7 bases). Trimming took 4 bases from V and 3 from J, leaving 17 bases between them. CDR3 size: 15 residues. Germline V gives CDR1 SGHRS, CDR2 YFSETQ. The CDR3 here is CASSPGGSGYYEQYF. The CDR3 DNA follows: TGCGCCAGCAGCCCAGGGGGGAGCGGGTACTACGAGCAGTACTTC.

This chain connects TRBV5-4 to TRBJ2-7; D possibly corresponds to TRBD2 (5 bases). CDR1 is SGHNT and CDR2 is YYREEE in the germline V gene (reference sequence). The ends were cut back, 0 bases at V and 0 bases at J, with 10 bases in the middle. The CDR3 spans 15 residues. The CDR3 region has the DNA TGTGCCAGCAGCTTGGTTGGCGGACTCTCCTACGAGCAGTACTTC. Amino acids: CASSLVGGLSYEQYF.

This clone occurred once. The chain couples TRBV5-4 to TRBJ1-1; the D gene is possibly TRBD1 (6 bases). Germline V gene lookup returns CDR1 SGHNT and CDR2 YYREEE (reference sequence). V was clipped by 0 bases and J by 10 bases, with 19 bases between them. CDR3 length: 15 amino acids. CDR3 protein: CASSLADTGSQGAFF. CDR3 coding DNA: TGTGCCAGCAGCTTGGCCGATACAGGGTCCCAAGGAGCTTTCTTT.

This clone was counted a single time. This sequence joins TRBV24-1 and TRBJ2-5; D is undetermined. The V end lost 4 bases, the J end lost 10 bases, and 12 bases lay between the germline ends. This CDR3 region has 12 residues. Germline assignment: CDR1 KGHDR and CDR2 SFDVKD. The CDR3 region is CATSDSDRGQYF. The CDR3 DNA reads TGTGCCACCAGTGACTCCGACCGCGGCCAGTACTTC.

The chain couples TRBV19 to TRBJ2-5, with TRBD1 matching over 9 bases. Germline CDR1 is LNHDA and CDR2 is SQIVND (reference sequence). The CDR3 has 15 amino acids. Trimming at V came to 4 bases and at J to 4 bases, leaving 7 bases not matched to a gene. The CDR3 here is CASSTQGAARETQYF. Written as DNA, the CDR3 is TGTGCCAGTAGTACACAGGGGGCGGCTCGAGAGACCCAGTACTTC.

The chain joins TRBV7-2 to TRBJ1-1, with TRBD1 matching over 7 bases. J lost 6 bases, V lost 1 base, and 5 bases had no gene match. This CDR3 is built from 14 residues. Per germline, CDR1 SGHTA and CDR2 FQGNSA. In nucleotides, the CDR3 is TGTGCCAGCAGCTTAGGGGACAGAGGCGCTGAAGCTTTCTTT. Translated, it gives CASSLGDRGAEAFF.